This T cell receptor (beta chain) originates from a study of T cells in Graves' hyperthyroidism and ophthalmopathy. The TCR beta CDR3 regions underwent amplification using RNA transcripts as the source. The HTBI set primed first-round TCR CDR3 RT-PCR. TCRdb analysed the multiplex PCR reads with MiXCR anew, one entry per CDR3 protein. Of approximately 690,000 distinct CDR3 sequences in the sample, roughly 15% were seen once. V shed 4 bases and J shed 5 bases, with 13 bases lying between them. The CDR3 contains 14 residues. Germline V gene data show CDR1 as SGDLS and CDR2 as YYNGEE. This clonotype was counted only a few times.

The genes are TRBV9 and TRBJ2-1, with D uncertain. The clonotype was recovered from a woman aged 50 to 60 with Graves' ophthalmopathy. The specimen sequenced was blood. CDR3 coding DNA: TGTGCCAGCAGCCCCCAGCTAGGGAACAATGAGCAGTTCTTC. Residues: CASSPQLGNNEQFF.